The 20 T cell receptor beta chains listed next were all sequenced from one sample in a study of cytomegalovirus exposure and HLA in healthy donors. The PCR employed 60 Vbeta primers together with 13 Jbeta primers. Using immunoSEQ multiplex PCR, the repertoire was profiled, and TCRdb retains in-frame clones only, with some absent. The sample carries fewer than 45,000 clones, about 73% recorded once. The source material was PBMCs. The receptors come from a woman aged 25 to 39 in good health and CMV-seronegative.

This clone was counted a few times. The CDR3 DNA follows: TGTGCCAGCAGTTACTCAGGCCAGGCCCAAAACACCATATATTTT. The encoded protein is CASSYSGQAQNTIYF. The rearrangement joins TRBV6-5 to TRBJ1-3; D not certain. V lost 0 bases to trimming and J lost 6 bases, with 12 bases between them. The CDR3 has 15 residues. Germline V gene lookup returns CDR1 MNHEY and CDR2 SVGAGI.

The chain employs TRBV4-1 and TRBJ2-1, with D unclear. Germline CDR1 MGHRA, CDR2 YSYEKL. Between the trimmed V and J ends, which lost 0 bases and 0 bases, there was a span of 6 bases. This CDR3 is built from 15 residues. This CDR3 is CASSQDQDSYNEQFF. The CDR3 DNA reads TGCGCCAGCAGCCAAGATCAGGACTCCTACAATGAGCAGTTCTTC.

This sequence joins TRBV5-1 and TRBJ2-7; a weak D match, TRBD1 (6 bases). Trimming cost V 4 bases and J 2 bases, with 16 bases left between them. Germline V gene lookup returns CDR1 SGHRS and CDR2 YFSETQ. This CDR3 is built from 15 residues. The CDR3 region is CASSPGQLAPYEQYF. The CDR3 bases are TGCGCCAGCAGCCCCGGACAGCTAGCTCCCTACGAGCAGTACTTC.

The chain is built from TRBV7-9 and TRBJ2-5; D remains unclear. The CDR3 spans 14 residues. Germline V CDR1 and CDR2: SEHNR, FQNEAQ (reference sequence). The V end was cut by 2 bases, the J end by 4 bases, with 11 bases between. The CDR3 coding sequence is TGTGCCAGCAGCTTAAACTCTGTCCCAGAGACCCAGTACTTC. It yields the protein CASSLNSVPETQYF. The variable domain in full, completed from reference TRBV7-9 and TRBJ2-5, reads DTGVSQNPRHKITKRGQNVTFRCDPISEHNRLYWYRQTLGQGPEFLTYFQNEAQLEKSRLLSDRFSAERPKGSFSTLEIQRTEQGDSAMYLCASSLNSVPETQYFGPGTRLLVL.

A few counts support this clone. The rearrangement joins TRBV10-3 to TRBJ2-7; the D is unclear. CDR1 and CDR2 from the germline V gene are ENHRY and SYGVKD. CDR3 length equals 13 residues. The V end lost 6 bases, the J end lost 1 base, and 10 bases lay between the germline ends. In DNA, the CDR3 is TGTGCCATCAGGAGGAACCCATCCTACGAGCAGTACTTC. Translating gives CAIRRNPSYEQYF.

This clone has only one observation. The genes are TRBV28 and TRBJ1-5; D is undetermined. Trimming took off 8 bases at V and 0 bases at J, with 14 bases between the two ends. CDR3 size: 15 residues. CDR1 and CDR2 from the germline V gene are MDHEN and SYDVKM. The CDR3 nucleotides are TGTGCCAGCCGCTCGACACCGTATAGCAATCAGCCCCAGCATTTT. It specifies CASRSTPYSNQPQHF.

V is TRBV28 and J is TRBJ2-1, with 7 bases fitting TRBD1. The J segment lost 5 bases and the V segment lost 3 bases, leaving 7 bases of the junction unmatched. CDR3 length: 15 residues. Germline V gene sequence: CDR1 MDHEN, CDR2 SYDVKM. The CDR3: CASSFFIRGNNEQFF. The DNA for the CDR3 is TGTGCCAGCAGTTTTTTTATCAGGGGGAACAATGAGCAGTTCTTC. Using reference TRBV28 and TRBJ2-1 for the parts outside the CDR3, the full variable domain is DVKVTQSSRYLVKRTGEKVFLECVQDMDHENMFWYRQDPGLGLRLIYFSYDVKMKEKGDIPEGYSVSREKKERFSLILESASTNQTSMYLCASSFFIRGNNEQFFGPGTRLTVL.

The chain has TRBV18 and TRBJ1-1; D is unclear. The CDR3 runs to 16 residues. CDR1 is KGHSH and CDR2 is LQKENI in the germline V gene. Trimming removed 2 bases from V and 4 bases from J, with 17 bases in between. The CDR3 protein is CASSPSRGGGITEAFF. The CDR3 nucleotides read TGTGCCAGCTCACCATCCCGCGGCGGCGGGATCACTGAAGCTTTCTTT.

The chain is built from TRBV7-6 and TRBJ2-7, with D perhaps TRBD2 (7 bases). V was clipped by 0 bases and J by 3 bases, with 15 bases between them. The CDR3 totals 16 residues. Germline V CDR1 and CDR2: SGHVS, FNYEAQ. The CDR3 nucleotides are TGTGCCAGCAGCTTAGCGGGAGGGAGGGGGAGCTACGAGCAGTACTTC. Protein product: CASSLAGGRGSYEQYF.

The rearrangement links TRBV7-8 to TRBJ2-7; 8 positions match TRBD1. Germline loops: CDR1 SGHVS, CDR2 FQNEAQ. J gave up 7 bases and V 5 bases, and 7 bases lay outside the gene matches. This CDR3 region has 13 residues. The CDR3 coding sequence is TGTGCCAGCAGCCGGAGGACAGGGTCAGAGCAGTACTTC. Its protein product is CASSRRTGSEQYF.

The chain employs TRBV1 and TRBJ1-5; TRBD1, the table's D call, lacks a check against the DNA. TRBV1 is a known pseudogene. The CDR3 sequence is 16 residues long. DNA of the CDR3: TGCACCAGCAGCACCAGACAGGGGGCAGTTGATCAGCCCCAGCATTTT. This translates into CTSSTRQGAVDQPQHF.

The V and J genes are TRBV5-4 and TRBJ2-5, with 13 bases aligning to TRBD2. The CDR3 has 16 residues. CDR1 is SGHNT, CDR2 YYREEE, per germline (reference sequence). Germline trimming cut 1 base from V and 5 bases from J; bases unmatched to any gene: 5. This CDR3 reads CASSLPLGLAGETQYF. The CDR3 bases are TGTGCCAGCAGCTTGCCCTTGGGACTAGCGGGGGAGACCCAGTACTTC.

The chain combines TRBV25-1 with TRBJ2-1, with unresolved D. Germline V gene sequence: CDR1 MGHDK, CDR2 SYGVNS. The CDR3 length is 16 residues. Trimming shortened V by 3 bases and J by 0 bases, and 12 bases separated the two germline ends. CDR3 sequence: CASSDEFYGSYNEQFF. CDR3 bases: TGTGCCAGCAGTGATGAGTTTTATGGCTCCTACAATGAGCAGTTCTTC.

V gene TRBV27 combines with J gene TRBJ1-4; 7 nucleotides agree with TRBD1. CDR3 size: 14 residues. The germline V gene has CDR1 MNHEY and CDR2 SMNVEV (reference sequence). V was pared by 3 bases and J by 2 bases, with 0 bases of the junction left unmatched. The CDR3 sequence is CASSFRGTNEKLFF. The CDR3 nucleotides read TGTGCCAGCAGTTTCAGGGGGACTAATGAAAAACTGTTTTTT.

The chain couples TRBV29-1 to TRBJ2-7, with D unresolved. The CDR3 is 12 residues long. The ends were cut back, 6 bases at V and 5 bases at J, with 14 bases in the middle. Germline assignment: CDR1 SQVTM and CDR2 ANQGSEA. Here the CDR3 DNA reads TGCAGCGTGCAGTGGAGATTTAACGAGCAGTACTTC. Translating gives CSVQWRFNEQYF.

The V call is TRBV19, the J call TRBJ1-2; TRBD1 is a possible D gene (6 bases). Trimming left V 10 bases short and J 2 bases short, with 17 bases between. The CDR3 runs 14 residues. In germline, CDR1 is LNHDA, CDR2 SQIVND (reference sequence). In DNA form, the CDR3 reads TGTGCCACGAGCCCCGGGCAGGGGAACTATGGCTACACCTTC. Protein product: CATSPGQGNYGYTF.

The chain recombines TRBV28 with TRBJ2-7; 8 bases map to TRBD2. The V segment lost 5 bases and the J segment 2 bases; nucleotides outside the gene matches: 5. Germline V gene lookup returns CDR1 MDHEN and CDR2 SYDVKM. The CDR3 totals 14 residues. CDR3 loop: CASSRGTSPYEQYF. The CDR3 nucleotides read TGTGCCAGCAGTAGGGGGACTAGTCCCTACGAGCAGTACTTC.

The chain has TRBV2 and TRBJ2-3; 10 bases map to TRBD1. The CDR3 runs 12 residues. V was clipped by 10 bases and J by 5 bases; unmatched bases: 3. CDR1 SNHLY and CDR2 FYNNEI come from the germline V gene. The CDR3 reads CATDRGRDTQYF. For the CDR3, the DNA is TGTGCCACTGACAGGGGGCGAGATACGCAGTATTTT. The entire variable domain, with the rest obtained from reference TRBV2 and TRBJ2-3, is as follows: EPEVTQTPSHQVTQMGQEVILRCVPISNHLYFYWYRQILGQKVEFLVSFYNNEISEKSEIFDDQFSVERPDGSNFTLKIRSTKLEDSAMYFCATDRGRDTQYFGPGTRLTVL.

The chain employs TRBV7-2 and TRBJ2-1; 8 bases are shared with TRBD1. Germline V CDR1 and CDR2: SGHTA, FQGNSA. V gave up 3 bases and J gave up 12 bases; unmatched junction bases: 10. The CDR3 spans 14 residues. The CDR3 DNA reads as TGTGCCAGCAGCTTGACTAGTAGTGGGACAGGGCAGTTCTTC. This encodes CASSLTSSGTGQFF.

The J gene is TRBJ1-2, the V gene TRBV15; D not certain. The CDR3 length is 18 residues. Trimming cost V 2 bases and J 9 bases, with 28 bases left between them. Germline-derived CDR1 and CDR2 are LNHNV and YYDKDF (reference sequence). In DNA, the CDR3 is TGTGCCACCAGCAGATCCCCCCTACACGGCCGGCCCTCTAGTAGCTACACCTTC. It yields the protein CATSRSPLHGRPSSSYTF.